Listed below are T cell receptor beta chains from one sample, sequenced in a study of blood T cell repertoires in COVID-19. Measured with immunoSEQ multiplex PCR; TCRdb has only the in-frame clones, and not every one. The sample contains approximately 200,000 clones, around 80% of which appear only once. Sequenced input: peripheral blood. The receptors were sampled from a woman of 80 years or more with COVID-19, enrolled during active disease. CDR3s include the opening cysteine and the closing phenylalanine or tryptophan. A D gene is named only where the DNA matches it firmly.

J gene	V gene	D gene	CDR3 protein
TRBJ2-7	TRBV5-1	TRBD1	CASSLTGFHEQYF
TRBJ2-2	TRBV2	.	CASSETNGGELFF
TRBJ2-1	TRBV29-1	TRBD1	CSVHGTGGIFEQFF
TRBJ1-2	TRBV7-6	TRBD1	CASSPAPQGNDYGYTF
TRBJ1-6	TRBV28	.	CASSPTPGMSSPLHF
TRBJ1-1	TRBV6-5	.	CASRRNTEAFF
TRBJ2-2	TRBV6-5	.	CASLGTRNTGELFF
TRBJ2-1	TRBV5-1	TRBD2	CASSSRTSLPNEQFF
TRBJ1-2	TRBV27	TRBD1	CASSLSSRDRLYGYTF
TRBJ2-7	TRBV2	TRBD1	CASLTGYSYEQYF
TRBJ2-7	TRBV28	.	CASSSPGTIYEQYF
TRBJ1-2	TRBV7-9	.	CASSLDSAVNTF
TRBJ2-7	TRBV7-2	.	CASSLASTGQFSYEQYF
TRBJ1-2	TRBV7-8	TRBD1	CASSLALGQGAIRGYTF
TRBJ2-1	TRBV19	TRBD1	CASSNRGTGNEQFF
TRBJ2-3	TRBV29-1	.	CSSSSGQNTDTQYF
TRBJ1-2	TRBV11-2	TRBD1	CASGPPTGGSYGYTF
TRBJ1-6	TRBV19	.	CASSIGPGIDSPLHF
TRBJ2-7	TRBV20-1	.	CSASAPGYEQYF
TRBJ1-3	TRBV5-4	.	CASSLDSSGNTIYF
TRBJ2-2	TRBV5-1	.	CASSFGQGINTGELFF
TRBJ2-2	TRBV12-5	TRBD2	CASGLSGTPRRELFF
TRBJ1-1	TRBV7-9	.	CASSLTPGRGNTEAFF
TRBJ2-7	TRBV5-1	TRBD1	CASSFGTGPSYEQYF
TRBJ2-3	TRBV6-1	.	CASSSKLDTQYF
TRBJ2-3	TRBV7-9	TRBD1	CASSSQGQAGADTQYF
TRBJ2-3	TRBV21-1	.	CASRLFTDTQYF
TRBJ2-4	TRBV7-2	TRBD2	CASSLWGGSVSKNIQYF
TRBJ1-4	TRBV30	.	CAFAGSRYEKLFF
TRBJ2-2	TRBV29-1	.	CSVEDPIRNTGELFF
TRBJ1-5	TRBV2	TRBD1	CASIGTGIGPQHF
TRBJ2-7	TRBV19	TRBD2	CASSIGVSGASYEQYF
TRBJ2-1	TRBV5-1	TRBD2	CASSLDTGGVNEQFF
TRBJ2-7	TRBV29-1	.	CSVELGTRAPYEQYF
TRBJ2-7	TRBV3-1/TRBV3-2	.	CASSQAGRTYEQYF
TRBJ1-4	TRBV6-5	.	CASSRTNEKLFF
TRBJ1-2	TRBV6-2/TRBV6-3	TRBD1	CASSYGQGDYGYTF
TRBJ1-5	TRBV5-6	.	CASSLARQGDSGNQPQHF
TRBJ2-3	TRBV2	TRBD1	CASSPDRGAVDTQYF
TRBJ1-2	TRBV18	.	CASSPQRGGANYGYTF
TRBJ2-7	TRBV5-5	TRBD1	CASSLGQGSGEQYF
TRBJ1-2	TRBV12-3/TRBV12-4	TRBD1	CASITGTAKGYTF
TRBJ2-1	TRBV4-1	.	CASSLNHAGVYNEQFF
TRBJ1-1	TRBV11-2	TRBD1	CASRTGTGNTEAFF
TRBJ1-4	TRBV6-6	.	CASSLTRQAYNEKLFF
TRBJ2-7	TRBV6-2/TRBV6-3	.	CASSYSNIDRRSYEQYF
TRBJ1-6	TRBV19	.	CASRGYGQAGSSYNSPLHF
TRBJ2-2	TRBV7-9	.	CASSLPFTGELFF
TRBJ2-2	TRBV10-3	.	CAISGAGANTGELFF